These 6 T cell receptor beta chains share one sample of origin, sequenced in a study of Graves' ophthalmopathy and Graves' hyperthyroidism. The authors amplified TCR beta CDR3 regions from RNA transcripts. The first-round RT-PCR employed HTBI primers together with the Qiagen OneStep RT-PCR kit. A multiplex PCR was then performed as the second round. Via MiXCR, TCRdb re-called the multiplex PCR reads, giving one row per CDR3 protein. The table includes fewer than 650,000 distinct CDR3 sequences, about 20% detected once. The specimen was peripheral blood. Source of these receptors: a young woman with stable Graves' hyperthyroidism. Some clones in this sample may be carry-over from other donors' samples.

The chain uses TRBV24-1 and TRBJ2-7, with TRBD2 matching over 11 bases. The germline CDR1 and CDR2 sequences are KGHDR and SFDVKD. The length of the CDR3 is 15 residues. Losses at the gene ends were 4 bases for V and 0 bases for J; bases not matched to a gene: 1. The CDR3 protein is CATSEGTSGSYEQYF. The CDR3 bases are TGTGCCACCAGTGAGGGGACTAGCGGCTCCTACGAGCAGTACTTC.

The chain joins TRBV11-1 to TRBJ1-1; tentatively, D is TRBD1 (5 bases). The germline V gene encodes CDR1 SGHAT and CDR2 FQDESV (reference sequence). This CDR3 has 16 residues. V gave up 5 bases and J gave up 1 base, with 17 bases separating them. As DNA, the CDR3 is TGTGCCAGCAGCACGGAGGGGTGGCACCAGAACACTGAAGCTTTCTTT. It encodes CASSTEGWHQNTEAFF.

Many counts were recorded for this clonotype. The V and J genes are TRBV19 and TRBJ1-5; D is perhaps TRBD1 (6 bases). The germline V and J ends were trimmed by 8 bases and 0 bases, with 14 bases remaining between them. Germline V gives CDR1 LNHDA, CDR2 SQIVND (reference sequence). The CDR3 spans 15 residues. CDR3 sequence: CASRGQSYSNQPQHF. The CDR3 DNA reads TGTGCCAGTCGCGGACAGTCCTATAGCAATCAGCCCCAGCATTTT. The entire variable domain, with the rest obtained from reference TRBV19 and TRBJ1-5, is as follows: DGGITQSPKYLFRKEGQNVTLSCEQNLNHDAMYWYRQDPGQGLRLIYYSQIVNDFQKGDIAEGYSVSREKKESFPLTVTSAQKNPTAFYLCASRGQSYSNQPQHFGDGTRLSIL.

The rearrangement joins TRBV4-1 to TRBJ2-7; the D is unclear. V dropped 2 bases and J dropped 3 bases, with 17 bases sitting between them. This CDR3 contains 16 residues. Germline lookup yields CDR1 MGHRA and CDR2 YSYEKL. The CDR3 DNA sequence: TGCGCCAGCAGCCAATCCGACGGGTCATGGGACTACGAGCAGTACTTC. Translation gives CASSQSDGSWDYEQYF.

This clonotype has more than one count but fewer than ten. The rearrangement links TRBV2 to TRBJ1-1; D ambiguous. CDR3 length equals 14 residues. Germline values: CDR1 SNHLY, CDR2 FYNNEI. Deletions cut 5 bases from V and 1 base from J, with 11 bases between. CDR3 amino acids: CASSKQRRNTEAFF. CDR3 DNA: TGTGCCAGCAGTAAACAACGCAGGAACACTGAAGCTTTCTTT.

This clonotype was recorded at least ten times. J is TRBJ2-5 and V is TRBV7-2; 9 bases map to TRBD2. Germline lookup yields CDR1 SGHTA and CDR2 FQGNSA. V was pared by 3 bases and J by 2 bases, with 4 bases of the junction left unmatched. The CDR3 extends over 15 amino acids. The CDR3 spells CASSFGTSHQETQYF. The CDR3 nucleotides read TGTGCCAGCAGCTTCGGGACTAGCCATCAAGAGACCCAGTACTTC.